The clone carrying this T cell receptor beta chain was detected ten times or more. Making TCR cDNA involved 5'RACE template switching, which added UMIs and a universal primer site. TCRdb used MiXCR to reprocess the 5' RACE reads, holding one entry per CDR3 protein. This repertoire shows about 220,000 distinct CDR3 sequences, 3% to 3.5% found once; its top ten account for approximately 3.5%. V lost 1 base and J lost 5, with 14 bases in between. Per germline, CDR1 SGHTA and CDR2 FQGNSA. The CDR3 sequence is 15 residues long. These data belong to a study of T cells after yellow fever vaccination. The source is a man aged 18 to 30 who received the YFV17D yellow fever vaccine. The material sequenced was CD4+ T cells sorted from PBMCs, taken 10 days after the yellow fever booster vaccination. The V gene is TRBV7-2, the J gene TRBJ2-5; D gene ambiguous. The CDR3 DNA reads as TGTGCCAGCAGCTTAGTAGTCCACCCGGCGGAGACCCAGTACTTC. It yields the protein CASSLVVHPAETQYF.